The sequence of this T cell receptor (beta chain) was determined in a study of technical replicates of blood from four donors (dated by TCRdb to 2017 to 2019). V is cut by 4 bases and J by 8 bases, and the space between the germline ends is 11 bases. Based on the germline V gene, the CDR1 and CDR2 sequences are SQVTM and ANQGSEA. Taken from cysteine to phenylalanine, the CDR3 has 12 residues. CDR3 DNA is the only sequence kept; it has 36 bases, read in frame from the first base. The protocol used for the library was the immunoSEQ multiplex PCR assay. TCRdb provides this immuneACCESS table in a form limited to in-frame rearrangements. Some clones are lacking; in checked studies, under half of them reflect an unresolved V gene, and why the rest are absent is not known. The sample data list around 56,000 clones, and about 95% of these were observed just once. Just over 3% of the sample comes from the top ten.

As to this clone: What this receptor recognizes is not known. One base away there is no much larger clone; base qualities are not given.

Sequenced sample: PBMCs. This TCR derives from a human donor in good health. Some clones in this sample may be carry-over from other donors' samples. The rearrangement combines TRBV29-1 with TRBJ1-4, with TRBD1 as a weak D call on 5 bases. The nucleotide sequence reads TGCAGCGTTGGCAGGGTTGGCGAAAAACTGTTTTTT. Its coded protein is CSVGRVGEKLFF. The reference TRBV29-1 and TRBJ1-4 proteins fill in what lies around the CDR3, so the full variable domain reads SAVISQKPSRDICQRGTSLTIQCQVDSQVTMMFWYRQQPGQSLTLIATANQGSEATYESGFVIDKFPISRPNLTFSTLTVSNMSPEDSSIYLCSVGRVGEKLFFGSGTQLSVL.